This TCR beta chain derives from a study of blood T cell repertoires in COVID-19. In the study overall: The United States, Italy and Spain were the sources of the acute and convalescent COVID-19 samples. PBMCs, B-cell-depleted T cells, or T cells provided the cDNA or gDNA that made up the material.

As handled by the study authors: Amplification with reference gene primers provided the estimates of nucleated cell counts. TCRdb's copy holds only in-frame clones and misses some; the assay was immunoSEQ multiplex PCR. V and J calls and clone size are those listed in that table; D and trimming were worked out from the DNA. The data contain about 220,000 clones, under 90% of them singletons. This clone has a handful of counts. This CDR3 comprises 15 residues. V was pared by 0 bases and J by 3 bases, with 12 bases between. The germline V gene encodes CDR1 SGHNT and CDR2 YYREEE (reference sequence). Specimen: peripheral blood. The receptor comes from a man aged 25-45 years with active or convalescent COVID-19. This chain links TRBV5-4 with TRBJ1-2; possible D gene TRBD1, 5 bases. In nucleotides, the CDR3 is TGTGCCAGCAGCTTGGCCTCCGGGGGGGACTATGGCTACACCTTC. It translates to CASSLASGGDYGYTF.